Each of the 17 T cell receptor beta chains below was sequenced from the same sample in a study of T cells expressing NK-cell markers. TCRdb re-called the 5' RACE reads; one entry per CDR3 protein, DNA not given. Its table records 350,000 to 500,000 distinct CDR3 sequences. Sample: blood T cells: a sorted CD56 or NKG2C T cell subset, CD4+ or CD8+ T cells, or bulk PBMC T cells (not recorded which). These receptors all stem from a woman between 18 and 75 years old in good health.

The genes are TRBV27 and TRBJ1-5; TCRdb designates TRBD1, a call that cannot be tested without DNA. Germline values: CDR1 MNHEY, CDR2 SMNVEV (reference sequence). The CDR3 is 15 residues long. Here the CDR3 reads CASSSGAYSNQPQHF.

CDR3 protein: CASLSRGFTDTQYF. The gene calls are TRBV12-3 or TRBV12-4 and TRBJ2-3. This CDR3 contains 14 residues.

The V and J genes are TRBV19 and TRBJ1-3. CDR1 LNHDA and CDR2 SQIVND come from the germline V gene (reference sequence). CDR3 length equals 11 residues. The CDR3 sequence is CASRVGNTIYF.

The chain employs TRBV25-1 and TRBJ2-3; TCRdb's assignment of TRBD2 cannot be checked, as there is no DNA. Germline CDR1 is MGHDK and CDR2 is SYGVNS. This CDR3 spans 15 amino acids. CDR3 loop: CASQTSGFSTDTQYF.

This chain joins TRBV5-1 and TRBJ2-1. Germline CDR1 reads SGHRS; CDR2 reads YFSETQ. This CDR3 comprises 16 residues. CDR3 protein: CASSLVLAGAYNEQFF.

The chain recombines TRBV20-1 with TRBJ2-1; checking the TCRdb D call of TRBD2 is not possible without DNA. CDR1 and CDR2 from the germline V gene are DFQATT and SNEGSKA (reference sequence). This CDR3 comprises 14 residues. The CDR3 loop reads CSAQPGLADNEQFF.

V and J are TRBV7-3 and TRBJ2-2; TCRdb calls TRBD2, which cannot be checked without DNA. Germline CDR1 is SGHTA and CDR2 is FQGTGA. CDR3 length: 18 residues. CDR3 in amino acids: CASSFFAREGLDTGELFF.

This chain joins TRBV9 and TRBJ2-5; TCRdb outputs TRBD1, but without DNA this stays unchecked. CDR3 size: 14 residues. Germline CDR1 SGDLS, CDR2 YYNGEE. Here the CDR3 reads CASSLDREGETQYF.

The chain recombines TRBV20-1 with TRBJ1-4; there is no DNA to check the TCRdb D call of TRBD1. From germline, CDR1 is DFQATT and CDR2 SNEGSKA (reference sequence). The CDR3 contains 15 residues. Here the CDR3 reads CSARDLIGVNEKLFF.

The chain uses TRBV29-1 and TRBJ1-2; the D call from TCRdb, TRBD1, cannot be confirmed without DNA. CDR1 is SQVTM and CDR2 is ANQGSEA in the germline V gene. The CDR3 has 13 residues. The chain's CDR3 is CSVSGQGTYGYTF.

CDR3 in amino acids: CASRTGTSGRLLSAEQYF. This sequence joins TRBV6-1 and TRBJ2-7; checking the TCRdb D call of TRBD2 is not possible without DNA. This CDR3 spans 18 amino acids. The germline gives CDR1 MNHNS, CDR2 SASEGT.

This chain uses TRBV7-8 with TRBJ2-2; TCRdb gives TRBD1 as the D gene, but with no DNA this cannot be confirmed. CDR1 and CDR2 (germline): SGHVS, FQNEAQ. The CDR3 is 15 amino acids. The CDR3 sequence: CASRTGTPNTGELFF.

CDR3 in amino acids: CASSQGALDVYEQYF. V gene TRBV4-2 combines with J gene TRBJ2-7; the D call from TCRdb, TRBD1, cannot be confirmed without DNA. Germline V gene lookup returns CDR1 LGHNA and CDR2 YNFKEQ. The CDR3 has 15 residues.

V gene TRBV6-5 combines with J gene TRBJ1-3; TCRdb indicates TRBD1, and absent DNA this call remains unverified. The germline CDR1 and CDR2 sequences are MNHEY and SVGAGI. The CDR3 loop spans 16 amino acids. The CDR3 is CASSYQGGFSGNTIYF.

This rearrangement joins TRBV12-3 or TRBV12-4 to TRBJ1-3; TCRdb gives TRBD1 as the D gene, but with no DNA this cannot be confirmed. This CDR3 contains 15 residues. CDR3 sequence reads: CASSAQASIRNTIYF.

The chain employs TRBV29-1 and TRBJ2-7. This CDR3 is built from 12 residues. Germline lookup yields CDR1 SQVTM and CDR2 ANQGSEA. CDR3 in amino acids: CSVATDTYEQYF.

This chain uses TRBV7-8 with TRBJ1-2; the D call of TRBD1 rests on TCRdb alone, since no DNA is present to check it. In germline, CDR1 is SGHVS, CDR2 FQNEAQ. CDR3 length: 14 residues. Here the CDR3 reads CASRITGTGDGYTF. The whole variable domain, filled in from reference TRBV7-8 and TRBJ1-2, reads GAGVSQSPRYKVAKRGQDVALRCDPISGHVSLFWYQQALGQGPEFLTYFQNEAQLDKSGLPSDRFFAERPEGSVSTLKIQRTQQEDSAVYLCASRITGTGDGYTFGSGTRLTVV.